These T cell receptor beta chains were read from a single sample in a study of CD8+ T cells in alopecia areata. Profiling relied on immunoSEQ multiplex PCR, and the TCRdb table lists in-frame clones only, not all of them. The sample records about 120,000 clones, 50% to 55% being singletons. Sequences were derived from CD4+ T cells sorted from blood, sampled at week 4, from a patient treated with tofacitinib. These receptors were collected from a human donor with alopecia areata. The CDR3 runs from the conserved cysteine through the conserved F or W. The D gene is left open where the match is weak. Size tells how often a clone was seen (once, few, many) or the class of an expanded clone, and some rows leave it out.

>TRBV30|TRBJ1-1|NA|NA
TGTGCCTGGAGTGGAGGGGAGAACACTGAAGCTTTCTTT
CAWSGGENTEAFF
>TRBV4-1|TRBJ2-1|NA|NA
TGCGCCAGCAGACAAGGGGAGTCACCCTCCTACAATGAGCAGTTCTTC
CASRQGESPSYNEQFF
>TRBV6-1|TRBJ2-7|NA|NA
TGTGCCAGCAGTGAAAGAAAAGGTATCGCCTCCTACGAGCAGTACTTC
CASSERKGIASYEQYF
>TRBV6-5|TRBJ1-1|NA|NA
TGTGCCAGCAGTTACTCGACAGTGAACACTGAAGCTTTCTTT
CASSYSTVNTEAFF
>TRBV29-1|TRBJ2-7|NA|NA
TGCAGCGTTGTCCTCGGGACATCCTACGAGCAGTACTTC
CSVVLGTSYEQYF
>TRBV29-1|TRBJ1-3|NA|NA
TGCAGCGTTGTTTTCATCTCTGGAAACACCATATATTTT
CSVVFISGNTIYF
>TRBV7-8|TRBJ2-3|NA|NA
TGTGCCAGCAGCTTGGGATGGGCTCTCACAGATACGCAGTATTTT
CASSLGWALTDTQYF
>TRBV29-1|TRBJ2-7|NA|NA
TGCAGCGTTGAACGGGACTCCACCCCGGGGCAGTACTTC
CSVERDSTPGQYF
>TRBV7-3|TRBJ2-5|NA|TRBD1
TGTGCCAGCAGCTTAAACAGGGGCGGTCGTGAGACCCAGTACTTC
CASSLNRGGRETQYF
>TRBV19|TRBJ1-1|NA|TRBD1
TGTGCCAGTAGTCCCGGGGACAGAATGAACACTGAAGCTTTCTTT
CASSPGDRMNTEAFF
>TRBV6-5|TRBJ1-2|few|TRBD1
TGTGCCAGCAGTACTCCCTCGACAGGGGGCGGCTACACCTTC
CASSTPSTGGGYTF
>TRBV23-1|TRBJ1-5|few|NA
TGCGCCAGCAGTCAACCGACAAAGCCCCAGCATTTT
CASSQPTKPQHF
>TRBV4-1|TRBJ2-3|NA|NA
TGCGCCAGCAGCCTACAGGCCACAGATACGCAGTATTTT
CASSLQATDTQYF
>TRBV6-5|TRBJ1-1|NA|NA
TGTGCCAGCAGCCCAACGGGGGGGACTGAAGCTTTCTTT
CASSPTGGTEAFF
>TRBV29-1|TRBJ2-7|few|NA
TGCAGCGTTGCCGGGGCCTACGAGCAGTACTTC
CSVAGAYEQYF
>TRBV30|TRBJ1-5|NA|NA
TGTGCCTGGGGGAGACAGGGCAATCAGCCCCAGCATTTT
CAWGRQGNQPQHF
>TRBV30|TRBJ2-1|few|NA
TGTGCGCAAGAGGGGAACCCCCTGGTCAATGAGCAGTTCTTC
CAQEGNPLVNEQFF
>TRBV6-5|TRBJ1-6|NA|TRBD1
TGTGCCAGCAGCCGGACAGGGTGGAATTCACCCCTCCACTTT
CASSRTGWNSPLHF
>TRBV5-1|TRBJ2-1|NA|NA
TGCGCCAGCAGCCCCCGCGACCCTGGAGGTGAGCAGTTCTTC
CASSPRDPGGEQFF
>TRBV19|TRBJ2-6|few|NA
TGTGCCAGTAGTCAGCGGCAGGGAGCGGCCGGGGCCAACGTCCTGACTTTC
CASSQRQGAAGANVLTF
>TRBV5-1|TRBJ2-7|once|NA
TGCGCCAGCAGCGACTCAGGGTACTCCTACGAGCAGTACTTC
CASSDSGYSYEQYF
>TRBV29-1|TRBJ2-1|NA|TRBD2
TGCAGCGGTAACCTGGGACTAGCGGGAGGCCTAAGCTCCTACAATGAGCAGTTCTTC
CSGNLGLAGGLSSYNEQFF
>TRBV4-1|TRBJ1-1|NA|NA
TGCGCCAGCAGCCAAGTTGGAGGAGGTTGGAGCACTGAAGCTTTCTTT
CASSQVGGGWSTEAFF
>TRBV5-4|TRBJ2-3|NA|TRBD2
TGTGCCAGCAGCTTGAGGCTAGCGGGGAGCACAGATACGCAGTATTTT
CASSLRLAGSTDTQYF
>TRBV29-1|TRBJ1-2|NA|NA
TGCAGCGCCGTGGCGCGCCCCCTCTACACCTTC
CSAVARPLYTF
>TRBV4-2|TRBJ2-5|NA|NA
TGTGCCAGCAGCCCGGGGGCCGGGGAGACCCAGTACTTC
CASSPGAGETQYF
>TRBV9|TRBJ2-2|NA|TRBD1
TGTGCCAGCAGCGAAACTATCACAGGGGACACCGGGGAGCTGTTTTTT
CASSETITGDTGELFF
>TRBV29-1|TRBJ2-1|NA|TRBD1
TGCAGCGTTGAAGACATAAAAAGGCACGACAGGGGTTGGGACAATGAGCAGTTCTTC
CSVEDIKRHDRGWDNEQFF
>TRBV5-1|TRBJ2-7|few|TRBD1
TGCGCCAGCAGCTTCGGGACAGGGGGCGACGAGCAGTACTTC
CASSFGTGGDEQYF
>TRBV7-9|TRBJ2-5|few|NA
TGTGCCAGCAGCTTAGAAGGGCGGAGAGAGACCCAGTACTTC
CASSLEGRRETQYF
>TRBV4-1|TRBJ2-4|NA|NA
TGCGCCAGCAGCCAAGAGGGCCACGGGGAAAACATTCAGTACTTC
CASSQEGHGENIQYF
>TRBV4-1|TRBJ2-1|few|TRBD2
TGCGCCAGCAGCCAAGGCAACGGGAGGCTCACCTACAATGAGCAGTTCTTC
CASSQGNGRLTYNEQFF
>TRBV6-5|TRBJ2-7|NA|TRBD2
TGTGCCAGCAGTTACGTGGCGGGAGGGCCCCACGAGCAGTACTTC
CASSYVAGGPHEQYF
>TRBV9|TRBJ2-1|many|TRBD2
TGTGCCAGCAGCGTTTCTAGCGGGGTCCATGAGCAGTTCTTC
CASSVSSGVHEQFF
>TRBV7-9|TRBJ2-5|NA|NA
TGTGCCAGCAGCTTGGGTTCCGGGACCCAAGAGACCCAGTACTTC
CASSLGSGTQETQYF
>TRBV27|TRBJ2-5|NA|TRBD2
TGTGCCAGCAGTTTATTGGCGGGAGGGCAAGAGACCCAGTACTTC
CASSLLAGGQETQYF
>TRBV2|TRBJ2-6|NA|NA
TGTGCCAGCAGTCTCTCTAGCGCTGGGGCCAACGTCCTGACTTTC
CASSLSSAGANVLTF